Shown below are 18 T cell receptor beta chains from a single sample sequenced in a study of T-cell memory formation after mild COVID-19. MiXCR, applied by TCRdb to the 5' RACE reads, yields one record per CDR3 protein. The sample lists over 350,000 distinct CDR3 sequences; about 15% were seen once. Sequencing input: PBMCs or a T cell subset sorted from them (not recorded which). The receptors derive from a man younger than 30 who had mild COVID-19 (a few samples of this study predate the infection). Cell type and time point are not known.

A few counts support this clonotype. DNA of the CDR3: TGTGCCAGCAGTTTAACCGGGACTAGCGGGGGGAAGGGTGGCACAGATACGCAGTATTTT. It encodes CASSLTGTSGGKGGTDTQYF. The chain has TRBV6-6 and TRBJ2-3; the match to TRBD2 covers 15 bases. Trimming at V came to 4 bases and at J to 1 base, leaving 12 bases not matched to a gene. The CDR3 spans 20 residues. Germline lookup yields CDR1 MNHNY and CDR2 SVGAGI (reference sequence).

This clonotype turned up a few times. The chain recombines TRBV7-9 with TRBJ1-2, with a tentative D call TRBD1 (5 bases). V was pared by 5 bases and J by 7 bases, with 20 bases between. This CDR3 is 15 amino acids long. Looked up from germline, CDR1 is SEHNR and CDR2 is FQNEAQ (reference sequence). CDR3 in amino acids: CASSPLAGLLGGYTF. The CDR3 nucleotides read TGTGCCAGCAGCCCTTTGGCGGGACTCCTAGGTGGCTACACCTTC.

J is TRBJ2-7 and V is TRBV9, with no clear D. This CDR3 has 15 amino acids. From germline, CDR1 is SGDLS and CDR2 YYNGEE. V was cut by 1 base and J by 2 bases, with 13 bases left in between. In DNA, the CDR3 is TGTGCCAGCAGCGTAACCGGGCGGAACCCCTACGAGCAGTACTTC. Amino acids: CASSVTGRNPYEQYF.

This clonotype was counted between two and nine times. The chain is built from TRBV5-1 and TRBJ1-2; 7 nucleotides align to TRBD1. Germline V gene lookup returns CDR1 SGHRS and CDR2 YFSETQ. V lost 2 bases, J lost 6 bases, and 13 bases stayed unmatched. This CDR3 is built from 16 residues. The CDR3 coding sequence is TGCGCCAGCAGCTTCGTAACAGGGGAAGGGGAGAATGGCTACACCTTC. Translated: CASSFVTGEGENGYTF.

This clonotype was picked up a small number of times. The chain carries TRBV6-6 and TRBJ2-7; D is unclear. This CDR3 is built from 17 residues. The germline gives CDR1 MNHNY, CDR2 SVGAGI (reference sequence). The V end was cut by 2 bases, the J end by 2 bases, with 19 bases between. This CDR3 reads CASSYTPVLTGAYEQYF. Written as DNA, the CDR3 is TGTGCCAGCAGTTACACCCCAGTCTTGACTGGCGCCTACGAGCAGTACTTC.

This clonotype was picked up a small number of times. The J gene is TRBJ1-5, the V gene TRBV6-5; D is uncertain. The CDR3 runs to 15 residues. Trimming stripped 0 bases from V and 1 base from J, with 7 bases between. Per the germline V gene, CDR1 is MNHEY and CDR2 is SVGAGI. The CDR3 DNA sequence: TGTGCCAGCAGTTACTCATCGGAAAGCAATCAGCCCCAGCATTTT. It is translated as CASSYSSESNQPQHF.

This rearrangement joins TRBV7-2 to TRBJ2-3, with 8 bases lining up with TRBD1. The length of the CDR3 is 14 residues. The V and J ends lost 6 bases and 3 bases, in that order; junction bases with no gene match: 5. Germline CDR1 SGHTA, CDR2 FQGNSA. The DNA for the CDR3 is TGTGCCAGCAGGACAACAGGGGGGACAGATACGCAGTATTTT. Encoded protein: CASRTTGGTDTQYF.

The genes are TRBV12-3 or TRBV12-4 and TRBJ2-5; TRBD1 matches 8 bases. The CDR3 runs 16 residues. The trim removed 6 bases at V and 2 bases at J, leaving 11 bases unmatched. Here the CDR3 DNA reads TGTGCCAGCAGCTTATCCGGGACAGGTTCTCAAGAGACCCAGTACTTC. This translates into CASSLSGTGSQETQYF.

This sequence joins TRBV5-6 and TRBJ2-5, with 12 bases aligning to TRBD1. V trimming: 0 bases; J trimming: 5 bases; junction bases outside the gene matches: 5. CDR3 length: 16 residues. CDR1 and CDR2 from the germline V gene are SGHDT and YYEEEE. The DNA of the CDR3 is TGTGCCAGCAGCTTGGAAGGGACAGGGGGCTGGGAGACCCAGTACTTC. Translated, it gives CASSLEGTGGWETQYF.

This clonotype came up many times. The chain has TRBV5-1 and TRBJ2-1; TRBD2 matches at 7 bases. CDR1 is SGHRS, CDR2 YFSETQ, per germline. The CDR3 extends over 15 amino acids. V was clipped by 7 bases and J by 2 bases; unmatched bases: 9. As DNA, the CDR3 is TGCGCCAGCTCATCTGGGGGGGGTGCCTACAATGAGCAGTTCTTC. Amino acid sequence: CASSSGGGAYNEQFF.

This clonotype has a handful of counts. This chain connects TRBV10-3 to TRBJ2-5, with D maybe TRBD1 (6 bases). Germline V gives CDR1 ENHRY, CDR2 SYGVKD. Trimming took 5 bases from V and 1 from J, leaving 11 bases between them. CDR3 length: 14 residues. The CDR3 loop is CAISKQGSQETQYF. Here the CDR3 DNA reads TGTGCCATCAGTAAACAGGGAAGCCAAGAGACCCAGTACTTC.

The chain has TRBV5-4 and TRBJ1-1, with TRBD1 as a possible D gene (6 bases). CDR1 SGHNT and CDR2 YYREEE come from the germline V gene (reference sequence). V lost 4 bases, J lost 4 bases, and 14 bases lay in between. The CDR3 loop spans 14 amino acids. As DNA, the CDR3 is TGTGCCAGCAGCCCAAACACAGGGATCACTGAAGCTTTCTTT. Amino acids: CASSPNTGITEAFF.

The chain employs TRBV12-3 or TRBV12-4 and TRBJ1-6; D may be TRBD1 (5 bases). Trimming removed 4 bases from V and 8 bases from J, with 9 bases in between. CDR3 length: 13 amino acids. The CDR3 is CASSSRVDSPLHF. As DNA, the CDR3 is TGTGCCAGCAGTTCCAGGGTGGATTCACCCCTCCACTTT.

This clonotype came up a few times. CDR3 residues: CASSLRAGEQYF. The CDR3 region has the DNA TGTGCCAGCAGCTTAAGGGCTGGCGAGCAGTACTTC. The rearrangement uses TRBV13 and TRBJ2-7; D is ambiguous. V dropped 2 bases and J dropped 6 bases, with 8 bases sitting between them. The CDR3 has 12 amino acids. Germline CDR1 PRHDT, CDR2 FYEKMQ (reference sequence).

The chain couples TRBV9 to TRBJ2-3; D is tentatively TRBD1 or TRBD2 (6 bases each). Germline V gene data show CDR1 as SGDLS and CDR2 as YYNGEE. The ends were cut back, 4 bases at V and 0 bases at J, with 15 bases in the middle. The CDR3 extends over 16 amino acids. DNA for the CDR3: TGTGCCAGCAGCCTAAGGGGGGACCTGAGCACAGATACGCAGTATTTT. Its translation is CASSLRGDLSTDTQYF. The complete variable domain, with remaining parts taken from reference TRBV9 and TRBJ2-3, reads DSGVTQTPKHLITATGQRVTLRCSPRSGDLSVYWYQQSLDQGLQFLIQYYNGEERAKGNILERFSAQQFPDLHSELNLSSLELGDSALYFCASSLRGDLSTDTQYFGPGTRLTVL.

This clonotype appeared many times. The chain joins TRBV12-3 or TRBV12-4 to TRBJ2-1; D might be TRBD2 (7 bases). The CDR3 totals 12 residues. Trimming stripped 8 bases from V and 10 bases from J, with 15 bases between. The CDR3 coding sequence is TGTGCCAGCGCGCAGAGGGGGGGAGAGCAGTTCTTC. Translating gives CASAQRGGEQFF.

J is TRBJ2-1 and V is TRBV10-3; 7 bases match TRBD1. This CDR3 has 17 amino acids. Per the germline V gene, CDR1 is ENHRY and CDR2 is SYGVKD. The V gene end was trimmed by 3 bases and the J gene end by 3 bases; junction bases not matched to a gene: 11. CDR3 sequence (DNA): TGTGCCATCAGTGAACCAGGGATAGGGGGCCTCTACAATGAGCAGTTCTTC. The encoded protein is CAISEPGIGGLYNEQFF.

This clonotype was counted between two and nine times. The rearrangement links TRBV27 to TRBJ1-6; the D gene is possibly TRBD1 (5 bases). The CDR3 has 14 residues. Germline V gene sequence: CDR1 MNHEY, CDR2 SMNVEV (reference sequence). The V and J ends lost 0 bases and 7 bases respectively, with 7 bases between them. CDR3 in DNA: TGTGCCAGCAGTTTATCCAGGGCAAATTCACCCCTCCACTTT. Translating gives CASSLSRANSPLHF.